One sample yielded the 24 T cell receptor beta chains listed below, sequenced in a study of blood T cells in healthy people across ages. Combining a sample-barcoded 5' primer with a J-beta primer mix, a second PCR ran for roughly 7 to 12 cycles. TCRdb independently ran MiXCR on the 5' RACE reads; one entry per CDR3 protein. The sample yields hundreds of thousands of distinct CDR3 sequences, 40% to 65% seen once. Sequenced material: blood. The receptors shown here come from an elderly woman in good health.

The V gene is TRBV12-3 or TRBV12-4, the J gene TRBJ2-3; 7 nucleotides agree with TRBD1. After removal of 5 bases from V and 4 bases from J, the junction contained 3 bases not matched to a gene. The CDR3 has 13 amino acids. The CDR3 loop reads CASSIQGADTQYF. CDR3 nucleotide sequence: TGTGCCAGCAGTATTCAGGGGGCAGATACGCAGTATTTT.

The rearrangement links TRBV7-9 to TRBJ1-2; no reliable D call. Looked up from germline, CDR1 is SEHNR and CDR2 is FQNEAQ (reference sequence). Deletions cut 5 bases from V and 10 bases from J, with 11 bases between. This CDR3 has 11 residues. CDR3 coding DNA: TGTGCCAGCAGCCCCGGAGAAGACTACACCTTC. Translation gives CASSPGEDYTF.

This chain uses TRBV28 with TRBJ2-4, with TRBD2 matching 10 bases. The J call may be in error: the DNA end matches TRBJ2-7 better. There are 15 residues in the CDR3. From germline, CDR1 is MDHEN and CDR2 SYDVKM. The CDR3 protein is CASSLGTSARSEQYF. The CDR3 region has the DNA TGTGCCAGCAGTTTAGGGACTAGCGCGAGGAGCGAGCAGTACTTC.

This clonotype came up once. CDR3 residues: CASRPGRGLGETQYF. The CDR3 coding sequence is TGTGCCAGCAGACCCGGGAGAGGTTTGGGAGAGACCCAGTACTTC. V is TRBV12-3 or TRBV12-4 and J is TRBJ2-5; a weak D match, TRBD2 (6 bases). The CDR3 length is 15 residues. Deletions cut 6 bases from V and 4 bases from J, with 18 bases between.

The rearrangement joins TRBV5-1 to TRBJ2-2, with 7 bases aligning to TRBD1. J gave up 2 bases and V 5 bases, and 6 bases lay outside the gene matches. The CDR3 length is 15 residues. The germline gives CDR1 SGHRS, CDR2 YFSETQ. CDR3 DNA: TGCGCCAGCAGAAGAGGGACAGAAAACACCGGGGAGCTGTTTTTT. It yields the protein CASRRGTENTGELFF.

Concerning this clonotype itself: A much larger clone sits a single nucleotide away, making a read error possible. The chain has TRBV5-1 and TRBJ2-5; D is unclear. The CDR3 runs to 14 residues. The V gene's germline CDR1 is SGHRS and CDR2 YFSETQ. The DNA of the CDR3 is TGCGCCGGCAGCCCCCAGACCCTCCAAGAGACCCAGTACTTC. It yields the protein CAGSPQTLQETQYF. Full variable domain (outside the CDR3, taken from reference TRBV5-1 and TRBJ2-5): KAGVTQTPRYLIKTRGQQVTLSCSPISGHRSVSWYQQTPGQGLQFLFEYFSETQRNKGNFPGRFSGRQFSNSRSEMNVSTLELGDSALYLCAGSPQTLQETQYFGPGTRLLVL.

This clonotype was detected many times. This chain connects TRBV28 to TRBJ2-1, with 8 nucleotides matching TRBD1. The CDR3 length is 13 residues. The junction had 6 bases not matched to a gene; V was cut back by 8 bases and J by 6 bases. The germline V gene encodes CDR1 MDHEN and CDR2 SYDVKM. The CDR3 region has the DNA TGTGCCAGCGGGACAGGAAGAAGCAATGAGCAGTTCTTC. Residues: CASGTGRSNEQFF.

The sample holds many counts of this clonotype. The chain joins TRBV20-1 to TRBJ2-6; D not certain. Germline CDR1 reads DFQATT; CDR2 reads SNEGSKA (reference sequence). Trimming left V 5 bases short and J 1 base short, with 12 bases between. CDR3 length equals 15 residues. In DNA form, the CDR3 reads TGCAGTGCTCGTCCTGGGTGGTCTGGGGCCAACGTCCTGACTTTC. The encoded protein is CSARPGWSGANVLTF.

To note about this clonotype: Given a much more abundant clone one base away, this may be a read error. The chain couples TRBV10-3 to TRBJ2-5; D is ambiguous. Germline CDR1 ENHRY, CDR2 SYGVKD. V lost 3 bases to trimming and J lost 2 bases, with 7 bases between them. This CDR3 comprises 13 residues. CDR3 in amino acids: CAISDLAQETQYF. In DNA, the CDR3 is TGTGCCATCAGTGACCTCGCACAAGAGACCCAGTACTTC.

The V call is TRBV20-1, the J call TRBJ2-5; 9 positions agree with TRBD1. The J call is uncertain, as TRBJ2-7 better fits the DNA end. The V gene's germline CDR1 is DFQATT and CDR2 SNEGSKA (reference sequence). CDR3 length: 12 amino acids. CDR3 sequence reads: CSAPQGAYEQYF. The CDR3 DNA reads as TGCAGTGCTCCACAGGGGGCTTACGAGCAGTACTTC.

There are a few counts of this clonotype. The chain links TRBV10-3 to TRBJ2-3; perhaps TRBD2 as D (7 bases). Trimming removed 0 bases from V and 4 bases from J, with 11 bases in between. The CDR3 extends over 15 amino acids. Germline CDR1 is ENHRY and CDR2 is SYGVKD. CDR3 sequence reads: CAISESGGGPDTQYF. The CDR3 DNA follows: TGTGCCATCAGTGAGTCAGGGGGAGGGCCAGATACGCAGTATTTT.

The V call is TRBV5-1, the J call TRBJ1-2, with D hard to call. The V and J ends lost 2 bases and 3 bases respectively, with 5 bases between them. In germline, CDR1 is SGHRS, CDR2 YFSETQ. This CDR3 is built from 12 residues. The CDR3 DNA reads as TGCGCCAGCAGCTTTCTTCACTATGGCTACACCTTC. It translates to CASSFLHYGYTF. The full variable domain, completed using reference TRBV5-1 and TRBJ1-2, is KAGVTQTPRYLIKTRGQQVTLSCSPISGHRSVSWYQQTPGQGLQFLFEYFSETQRNKGNFPGRFSGRQFSNSRSEMNVSTLELGDSALYLCASSFLHYGYTFGSGTRLTVV.

The CDR3 protein is CASTTSTSGTDTQYF. The CDR3 nucleotides read TGTGCCAGCACCACGTCGACTAGCGGAACAGATACGCAGTATTTT. This chain joins TRBV12-3 or TRBV12-4 and TRBJ2-3; 9 nucleotides line up with TRBD2. The CDR3 extends over 15 amino acids. V gave up 7 bases and J gave up 3 bases; unmatched junction bases: 8.

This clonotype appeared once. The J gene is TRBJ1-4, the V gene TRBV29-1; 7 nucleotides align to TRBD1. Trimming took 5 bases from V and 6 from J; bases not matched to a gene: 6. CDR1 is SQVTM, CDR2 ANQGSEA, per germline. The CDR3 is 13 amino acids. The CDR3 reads CSVSAGTDEKLFF. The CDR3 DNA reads TGCAGCGTTTCCGCCGGGACAGATGAAAAACTGTTTTTT.

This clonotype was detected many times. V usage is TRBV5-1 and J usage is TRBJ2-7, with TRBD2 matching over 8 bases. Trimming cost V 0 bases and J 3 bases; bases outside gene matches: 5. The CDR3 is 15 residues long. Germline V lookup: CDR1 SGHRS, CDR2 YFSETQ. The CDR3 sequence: CASSLASGTSYEQYF. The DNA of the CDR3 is TGCGCCAGCAGCTTGGCCTCGGGGACTAGCTACGAGCAGTACTTC.

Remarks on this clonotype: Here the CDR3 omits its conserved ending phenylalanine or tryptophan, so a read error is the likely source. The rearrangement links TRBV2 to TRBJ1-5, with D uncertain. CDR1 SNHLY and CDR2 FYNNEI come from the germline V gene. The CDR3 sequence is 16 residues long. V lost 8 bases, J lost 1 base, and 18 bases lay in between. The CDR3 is CASARWATRSNQPQHL. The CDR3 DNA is TGTGCCAGCGCCCGTTGGGCGACCAGAAGCAATCAGCCCCAGCATCTT.

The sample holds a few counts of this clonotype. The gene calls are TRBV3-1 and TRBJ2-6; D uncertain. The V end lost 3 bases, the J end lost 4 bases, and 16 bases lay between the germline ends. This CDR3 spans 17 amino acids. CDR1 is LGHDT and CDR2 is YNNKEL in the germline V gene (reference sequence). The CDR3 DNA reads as TGTGCCAGCAGCCACGCCTCGTATCGTGGGGGGGCCAACGTCCTGACTTTC. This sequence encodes CASSHASYRGGANVLTF.

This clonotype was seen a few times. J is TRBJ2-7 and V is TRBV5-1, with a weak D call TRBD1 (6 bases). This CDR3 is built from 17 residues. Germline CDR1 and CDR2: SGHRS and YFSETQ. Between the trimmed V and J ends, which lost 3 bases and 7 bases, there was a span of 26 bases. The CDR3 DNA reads TGCGCCAGCAGCTACCCGGGACACCCTAGCTCCTACAATGAGCAGTACTTC. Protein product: CASSYPGHPSSYNEQYF.

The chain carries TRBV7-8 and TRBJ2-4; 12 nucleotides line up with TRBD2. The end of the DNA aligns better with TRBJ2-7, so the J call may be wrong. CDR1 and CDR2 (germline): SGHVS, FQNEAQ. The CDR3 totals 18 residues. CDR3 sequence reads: CASSLGPLSSGRVHEQYF. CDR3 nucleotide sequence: TGTGCCAGCAGCTTAGGACCCCTATCTAGCGGGAGGGTCCACGAGCAGTACTTC.

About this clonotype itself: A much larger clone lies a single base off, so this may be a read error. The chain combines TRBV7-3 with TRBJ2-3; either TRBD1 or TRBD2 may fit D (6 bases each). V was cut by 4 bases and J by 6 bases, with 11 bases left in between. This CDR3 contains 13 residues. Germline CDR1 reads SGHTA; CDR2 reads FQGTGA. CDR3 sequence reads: CASSWGAEDTQYF. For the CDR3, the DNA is TGTGCCAGCAGCTGGGGGGCGGAGGATACGCAGTATTTT.

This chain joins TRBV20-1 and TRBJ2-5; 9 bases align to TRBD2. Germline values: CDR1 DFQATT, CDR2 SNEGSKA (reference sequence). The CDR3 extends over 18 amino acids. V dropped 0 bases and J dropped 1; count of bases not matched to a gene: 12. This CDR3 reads CSARDFGQAGGSQETQYF. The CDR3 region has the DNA TGCAGTGCTAGAGATTTCGGCCAAGCGGGAGGTTCCCAAGAGACCCAGTACTTC.

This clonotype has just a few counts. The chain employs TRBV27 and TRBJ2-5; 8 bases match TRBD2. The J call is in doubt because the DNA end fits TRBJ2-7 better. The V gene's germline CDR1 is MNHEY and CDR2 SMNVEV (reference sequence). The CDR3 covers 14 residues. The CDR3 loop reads CASSAGTRVYEQYF. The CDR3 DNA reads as TGTGCCAGCAGTGCCGGGACTAGAGTCTACGAGCAGTACTTC.

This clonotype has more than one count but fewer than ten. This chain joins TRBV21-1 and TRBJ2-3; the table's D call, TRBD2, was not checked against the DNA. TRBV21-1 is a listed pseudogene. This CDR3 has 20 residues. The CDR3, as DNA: TGTGCCAGCAGCAAAAAGGAATGTTCGAGGAGCGGGAGTCTGTCAGATACGCAGTATTTT. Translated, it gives CASSKKECSRSGSLSDTQYF.

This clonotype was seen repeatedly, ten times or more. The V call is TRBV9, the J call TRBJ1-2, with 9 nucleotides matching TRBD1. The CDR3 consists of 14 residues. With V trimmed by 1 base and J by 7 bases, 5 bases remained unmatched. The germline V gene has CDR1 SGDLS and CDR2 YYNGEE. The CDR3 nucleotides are TGTGCCAGCAGCGTAACGGGACAGGGTCGTGGCTACACCTTC. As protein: CASSVTGQGRGYTF.